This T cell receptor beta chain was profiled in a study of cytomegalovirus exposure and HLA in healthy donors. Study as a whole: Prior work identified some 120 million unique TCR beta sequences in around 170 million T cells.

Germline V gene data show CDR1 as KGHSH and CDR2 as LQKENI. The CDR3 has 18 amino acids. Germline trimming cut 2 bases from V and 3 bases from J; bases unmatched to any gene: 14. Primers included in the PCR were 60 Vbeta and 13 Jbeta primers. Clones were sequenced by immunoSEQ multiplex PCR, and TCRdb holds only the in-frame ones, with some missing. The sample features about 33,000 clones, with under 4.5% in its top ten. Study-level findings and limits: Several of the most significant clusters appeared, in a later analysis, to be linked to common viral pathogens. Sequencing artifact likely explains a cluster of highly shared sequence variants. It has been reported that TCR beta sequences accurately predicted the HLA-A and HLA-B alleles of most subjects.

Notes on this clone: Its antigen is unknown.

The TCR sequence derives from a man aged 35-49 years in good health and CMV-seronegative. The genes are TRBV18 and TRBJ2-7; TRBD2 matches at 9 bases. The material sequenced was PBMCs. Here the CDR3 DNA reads TGTGCCAGCTCACCAACCGTCGTAGCGGGAGCGGGCCACTACGAGCAGTACTTC. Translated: CASSPTVVAGAGHYEQYF.